This is a list of T cell receptor beta chains from one sample in a study of shared clonotypes between healthy human individuals. The method was immunoSEQ multiplex PCR; TCRdb's version includes in-frame clones alone and lacks a portion of them. Of 1.4 million or so clones in the sample, 98% to 99% were seen once. The sample comprised naive CD4+ T cells sorted from blood. These receptors originate from a man between 25 and 39 years old in good health. Each CDR3 is given with its conserved first and last residue. A D gene is named only where the DNA matches it firmly. Expanded clones are given a class, and other clones once, few, many or no size at all.

clone size: NA; J gene: TRBJ2-1; D gene: NA; V gene: TRBV28; CDR3 DNA: TGTGCCAGCAGTTCGCCTTACAATGAGCAGTTCTTC; CDR3 protein: CASSSPYNEQFF
clone size: NA; J gene: TRBJ2-1; D gene: NA; V gene: TRBV28; CDR3 DNA: TGTGCCAGCAGCCCTGGGGGGACCTCGAACAATGAGCAGTTCTTC; CDR3 protein: CASSPGGTSNNEQFF
clone size: NA; J gene: TRBJ2-1; D gene: TRBD2; V gene: TRBV27; CDR3 DNA: TGTGCCAGCAGTTCTTTGGGACTAGCGGGGCCTAGCTCCTACAATGAGCAGTTCTTC; CDR3 protein: CASSSLGLAGPSSYNEQFF
clone size: NA; J gene: TRBJ2-2; D gene: NA; V gene: TRBV5-1; CDR3 DNA: TGCGCCAGCAGCTTGATCGGGGGATCGGACACCGGGGAGCTGTTTTTT; CDR3 protein: CASSLIGGSDTGELFF
clone size: NA; J gene: TRBJ1-1; D gene: NA; V gene: TRBV5-6; CDR3 DNA: TGTGCCAGCAGCCCTTCCGAATGGACCGACACTGAAGCTTTCTTT; CDR3 protein: CASSPSEWTDTEAFF
clone size: NA; J gene: TRBJ1-1; D gene: NA; V gene: TRBV7-3; CDR3 DNA: TGTGCCAGCAGCTTATACAGTACAAGTGGTGAAGCTTTCTTT; CDR3 protein: CASSLYSTSGEAFF
clone size: NA; J gene: TRBJ2-3; D gene: NA; V gene: TRBV9; CDR3 DNA: TGTGCCAGCAGCGTAGTTGAGCGAGCCACCACAGATACGCAGTATTTT; CDR3 protein: CASSVVERATTDTQYF
clone size: NA; J gene: TRBJ2-3; D gene: NA; V gene: TRBV7-2; CDR3 DNA: TGTGCCAGCAGCCGAAACCGGGACTCATACACAGATACGCAGTATTTT; CDR3 protein: CASSRNRDSYTDTQYF
clone size: NA; J gene: TRBJ1-1; D gene: NA; V gene: TRBV6-5; CDR3 DNA: TGTGCCAGCAACGAGCATCGGAACACTGAAGCTTTCTTT; CDR3 protein: CASNEHRNTEAFF
clone size: NA; J gene: TRBJ2-5; D gene: NA; V gene: TRBV13; CDR3 DNA: TGTGCCAGCAGGGCTAAGGGGACACATCTAGGGACCCAGTACTTC; CDR3 protein: CASRAKGTHLGTQYF
clone size: NA; J gene: TRBJ2-3; D gene: NA; V gene: TRBV28; CDR3 DNA: TGTGCCAGCCGGAAGGACTACACAGATACGCAGTATTTT; CDR3 protein: CASRKDYTDTQYF
clone size: NA; J gene: TRBJ1-2; D gene: NA; V gene: TRBV19; CDR3 DNA: TGTGCCAGTACTCTTTATGGGGGCGACAACTATGGCTACACCTTC; CDR3 protein: CASTLYGGDNYGYTF
clone size: NA; J gene: TRBJ1-2; D gene: NA; V gene: TRBV21-1; CDR3 DNA: TGTGCCAGCAGCAAAGAGGCAGGAGCATGGGCCTTCGGCTACACCTTC; CDR3 protein: CASSKEAGAWAFGYTF
clone size: once; J gene: TRBJ2-1; D gene: NA; V gene: TRBV5-1; CDR3 DNA: TGCGCCAGCAGCTTGGATGCGGGGCTATACAATGAGCAGTTCTTC; CDR3 protein: CASSLDAGLYNEQFF
clone size: NA; J gene: TRBJ2-2; D gene: TRBD1; V gene: TRBV6-1; CDR3 DNA: TGTGCCAGCAGTGAGGTGTGGCCAGGGGGTAGGAACACCGGGGAGCTGTTTTTT; CDR3 protein: CASSEVWPGGRNTGELFF
clone size: NA; J gene: TRBJ2-1; D gene: NA; V gene: TRBV9; CDR3 DNA: TGTGCCAGCAGTCGTAGAGCGGACTCCAATGAGCAGTTCTTC; CDR3 protein: CASSRRADSNEQFF
clone size: once; J gene: TRBJ2-7; D gene: NA; V gene: TRBV5-1; CDR3 DNA: TGCGCCAGCAAGGAGATAGGGGGAGAGCAGTACTTC; CDR3 protein: CASKEIGGEQYF
clone size: NA; J gene: TRBJ1-2; D gene: TRBD1; V gene: TRBV28; CDR3 DNA: TGTGCCAGCAGTTTACAGGACAGGGGTCATGGCTACACCTTC; CDR3 protein: CASSLQDRGHGYTF
clone size: NA; J gene: TRBJ1-2; D gene: NA; V gene: TRBV28; CDR3 DNA: TGTGCCAGCAGTCCCGATCCCCGAACTTATGGCTACACCTTC; CDR3 protein: CASSPDPRTYGYTF
clone size: NA; J gene: TRBJ1-5; D gene: NA; V gene: TRBV5-5; CDR3 DNA: TGTGCCAGCAGCTTGGTAGGGTCAGATCAGCCCCAGCATTTT; CDR3 protein: CASSLVGSDQPQHF
clone size: NA; J gene: TRBJ1-2; D gene: TRBD1; V gene: TRBV15; CDR3 DNA: TGTGCCACCAGCAGACTCCTGGGACAGAACTATGGCTACACCTTC; CDR3 protein: CATSRLLGQNYGYTF
clone size: NA; J gene: TRBJ2-3; D gene: NA; V gene: TRBV9; CDR3 DNA: TGTGCCAGCAGCGTAGGTGGTATGCGCACAGATACGCAGTATTTT; CDR3 protein: CASSVGGMRTDTQYF
clone size: once; J gene: TRBJ2-1; D gene: NA; V gene: TRBV5-5; CDR3 DNA: TGTGCCAGCAGCGGGCATACGGGGGCCATCCTCTCCTACAATGAGCAGTTCTTC; CDR3 protein: CASSGHTGAILSYNEQFF
clone size: NA; J gene: TRBJ1-5; D gene: NA; V gene: TRBV28; CDR3 DNA: TGTGCCAGCAGTTTATTTCCAAAGGTTCGGCCCCAGCATTTT; CDR3 protein: CASSLFPKVRPQHF
clone size: NA; J gene: TRBJ2-2; D gene: TRBD1; V gene: TRBV2; CDR3 DNA: TGTGCCAGCAGTGAGGACAGGGCCTCCGGGAACACCGGGGAGCTGTTTTTT; CDR3 protein: CASSEDRASGNTGELFF
clone size: once; J gene: TRBJ2-7; D gene: TRBD1; V gene: TRBV5-4; CDR3 DNA: TGTGCCAGCAGTAAAACGTCAGGGGGCTACGAGCAGTACTTC; CDR3 protein: CASSKTSGGYEQYF
clone size: NA; J gene: TRBJ1-4; D gene: TRBD1; V gene: TRBV4-1; CDR3 DNA: TGCGCCAGCAGCCACGTCACCCGGGACAGGGATGAAAAACTGTTTTTT; CDR3 protein: CASSHVTRDRDEKLFF
clone size: once; J gene: TRBJ1-1; D gene: NA; V gene: TRBV28; CDR3 DNA: TGTGCCAGCAGTTCCCCCCTCCAGGCCACGATGAACACTGAAGCTTTCTTT; CDR3 protein: CASSSPLQATMNTEAFF
clone size: NA; J gene: TRBJ2-1; D gene: NA; V gene: TRBV5-1; CDR3 DNA: TGCGCCAGCAGCATCCGGGCCGAAATGTACAATGAGCAGTTCTTC; CDR3 protein: CASSIRAEMYNEQFF
clone size: NA; J gene: TRBJ2-7; D gene: NA; V gene: TRBV29-1; CDR3 DNA: TGCAGCGTTGAAGGGGGGGCGGGAGCGAACGAGCAGTACTTC; CDR3 protein: CSVEGGAGANEQYF
clone size: NA; J gene: TRBJ2-7; D gene: TRBD1; V gene: TRBV29-1; CDR3 DNA: TGCAGCGTTGCACAGGGGGCGACCTACTACGAGCAGTACTTC; CDR3 protein: CSVAQGATYYEQYF
clone size: NA; J gene: TRBJ2-6; D gene: NA; V gene: TRBV18; CDR3 DNA: TGTGCCAGCTCACCACTTACTGGGGCCAACGTCCTGACTTTC; CDR3 protein: CASSPLTGANVLTF
clone size: NA; J gene: TRBJ2-5; D gene: NA; V gene: TRBV5-4; CDR3 DNA: TGTGCCAGTTCCCGGAGAGGGTCGGAGACCCAGTACTTC; CDR3 protein: CASSRRGSETQYF
clone size: NA; J gene: TRBJ2-7; D gene: NA; V gene: TRBV28; CDR3 DNA: TGTGCCAGCAGTTTAGTTGAACCCGCCTACGAGCAGTACTTC; CDR3 protein: CASSLVEPAYEQYF
clone size: NA; J gene: TRBJ2-7; D gene: TRBD2; V gene: TRBV9; CDR3 DNA: TGTGCCAGCAGCCCCAGCCCCAGCGGGGTATCCTACGAGCAGTACTTC; CDR3 protein: CASSPSPSGVSYEQYF
clone size: NA; J gene: TRBJ1-5; D gene: NA; V gene: TRBV18; CDR3 DNA: TGTGCCAGCTCACAAGAGTATAGCAATCAGCCCCAGCATTTT; CDR3 protein: CASSQEYSNQPQHF
clone size: NA; J gene: TRBJ2-5; D gene: TRBD2; V gene: TRBV18; CDR3 DNA: TGTGCCAGCTCCCCCTTTGCGGGGGGCCAAGAGACCCAGTACTTC; CDR3 protein: CASSPFAGGQETQYF
clone size: NA; J gene: TRBJ2-2; D gene: NA; V gene: TRBV12-5; CDR3 DNA: TGTGCTAGTGGTCAAGGACAAAACACCGGGGAGCTGTTTTTT; CDR3 protein: CASGQGQNTGELFF
clone size: NA; J gene: TRBJ1-1; D gene: TRBD1; V gene: TRBV28; CDR3 DNA: TGTGCCAGCGGATCATACGGGACAGGGCCCAATGAAGCTTTCTTT; CDR3 protein: CASGSYGTGPNEAFF
clone size: NA; J gene: TRBJ1-1; D gene: NA; V gene: TRBV9; CDR3 DNA: TGTGCCAGCAGCGTAGTACGCTCAGCTGAAGCTTTCTTT; CDR3 protein: CASSVVRSAEAFF
clone size: once; J gene: TRBJ1-2; D gene: TRBD1; V gene: TRBV29-1; CDR3 DNA: TGCAGCGTTGCTGGACAGGTGGTTGGCTACACCTTC; CDR3 protein: CSVAGQVVGYTF
clone size: NA; J gene: TRBJ2-7; D gene: TRBD2; V gene: TRBV5-1; CDR3 DNA: TGCGCCAGCAGCTTGGCGGTAGCGGGAGTGGACGAGCAGTACTTC; CDR3 protein: CASSLAVAGVDEQYF
clone size: NA; J gene: TRBJ2-7; D gene: NA; V gene: TRBV14; CDR3 DNA: TGTGCCAGCAGCCAAGAATTCGGGGGTACCTCCTACGAGCAGTACTTC; CDR3 protein: CASSQEFGGTSYEQYF
clone size: NA; J gene: TRBJ2-7; D gene: TRBD2; V gene: TRBV18; CDR3 DNA: TGTGCCAGCTCAGTTCTTGGGACTAGCGGGATAAACCAGCTCGGGGGCGAGCAGTACTTC; CDR3 protein: CASSVLGTSGINQLGGEQYF
clone size: NA; J gene: TRBJ1-1; D gene: TRBD1; V gene: TRBV7-8; CDR3 DNA: TGTGCCAGCCGGGACAGGGGACGACGCGAAGCTTTCTTT; CDR3 protein: CASRDRGRREAFF
clone size: NA; J gene: TRBJ2-5; D gene: TRBD1; V gene: TRBV29-1; CDR3 DNA: TGCAGCGTCTCACAGGGGCTGACGGAGACCCAGTACTTC; CDR3 protein: CSVSQGLTETQYF
clone size: NA; J gene: TRBJ1-3; D gene: TRBD1; V gene: TRBV5-1; CDR3 DNA: TGCGCCAGCAGCTCTTATCCAGGGGGCCCTGGAAACACCATATATTTT; CDR3 protein: CASSSYPGGPGNTIYF
clone size: NA; J gene: TRBJ2-1; D gene: NA; V gene: TRBV9; CDR3 DNA: TGTGCCAGCAGCCTAAGCTCCTACAATGAGCAGTTCTTC; CDR3 protein: CASSLSSYNEQFF
clone size: NA; J gene: TRBJ2-5; D gene: NA; V gene: TRBV6-5; CDR3 DNA: TGTGCCAGCAGTTACCCCGGGAGCCAGTACTTC; CDR3 protein: CASSYPGSQYF
clone size: NA; J gene: TRBJ2-5; D gene: TRBD1; V gene: TRBV9; CDR3 DNA: TGTGCCAGCAGCGTAGACCCAACGGGACAGATACAAGAGACCCAGTACTTC; CDR3 protein: CASSVDPTGQIQETQYF